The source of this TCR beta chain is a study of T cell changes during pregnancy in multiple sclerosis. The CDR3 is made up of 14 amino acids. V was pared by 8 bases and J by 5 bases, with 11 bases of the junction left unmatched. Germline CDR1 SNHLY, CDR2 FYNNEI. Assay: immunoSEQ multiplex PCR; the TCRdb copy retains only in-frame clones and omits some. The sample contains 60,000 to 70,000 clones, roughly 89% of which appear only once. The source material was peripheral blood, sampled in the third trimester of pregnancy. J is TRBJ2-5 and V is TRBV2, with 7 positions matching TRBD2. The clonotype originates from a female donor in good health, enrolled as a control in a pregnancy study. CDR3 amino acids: CASLNLAARETQYF. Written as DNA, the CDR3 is TGTGCCAGCCTGAACCTAGCGGCTCGGGAGACCCAGTACTTC.